This T cell receptor beta chain comes out of a study of graft-versus-host responses after intestinal transplantation. Overall study context: Recipients underwent multivisceral, liver-intestinal, or isolated intestinal transplants. For approximately 3 years after anti-thymocyte globulin induction, all recipients took tacrolimus and steroids. The study's findings and limits: Allografts carried high graft-versus-host to host-versus-graft clonal ratios in patients having graft-donor T cell macrochimerism. Peak circulating GvH clone levels were associated with early post-transplant HvG declines.

Profiling relied on immunoSEQ multiplex PCR, and the TCRdb table lists in-frame clones only, not all of them. The sample yields roughly 110,000 clones, roughly 90% seen once. As to this clone: The antigen remains undetermined.

V was pared by 2 bases and J by 10 bases, with 13 bases between. The germline V gene encodes CDR1 SQVTM and CDR2 ANQGSEA. The CDR3 extends over 12 amino acids. The chain combines TRBV29-1 with TRBJ2-3; a weak D match, TRBD2 (7 bases). The TCR comes from a human donor who was the organ donor for an intestinal transplant. Sample: unstimulated CD4+ T cells sorted from spleen or lymph node cells, taken before transplant. The DNA for the CDR3 is TGCAGCGTTGAATCGGGGGGCGATGCGCAGTATTTT. Translated: CSVESGGDAQYF.